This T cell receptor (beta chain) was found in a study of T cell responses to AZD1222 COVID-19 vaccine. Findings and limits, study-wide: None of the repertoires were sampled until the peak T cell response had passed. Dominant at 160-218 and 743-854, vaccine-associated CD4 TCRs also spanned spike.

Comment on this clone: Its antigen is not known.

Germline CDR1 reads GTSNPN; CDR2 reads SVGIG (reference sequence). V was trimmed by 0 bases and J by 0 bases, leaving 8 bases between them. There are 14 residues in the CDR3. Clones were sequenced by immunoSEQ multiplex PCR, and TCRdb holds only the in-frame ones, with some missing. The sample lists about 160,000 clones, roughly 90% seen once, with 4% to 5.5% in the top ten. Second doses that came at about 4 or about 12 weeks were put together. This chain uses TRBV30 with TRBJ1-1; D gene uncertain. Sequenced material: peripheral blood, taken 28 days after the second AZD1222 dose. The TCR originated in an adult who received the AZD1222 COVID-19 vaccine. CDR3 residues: CAWSVRQVNTEAFF. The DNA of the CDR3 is TGTGCCTGGAGTGTACGACAAGTGAACACTGAAGCTTTCTTT.